This T cell receptor (beta chain) derives from a study of shared clonotypes between healthy human individuals. Sequencing was performed with immunoSEQ multiplex PCR; in TCRdb, only in-frame clones are kept and a portion is missing. The sample comprises some 2.1 million clones, roughly 96% of which are singletons, and roughly 0.13% rests with the top ten. V was pared by 1 base and J by 3 bases, with 2 bases of the junction left unmatched. This CDR3 contains 14 residues. In germline, CDR1 is SGHRS, CDR2 YFSETQ. The rearrangement joins TRBV5-1 to TRBJ2-3; 7 positions agree with TRBD2. The sequence came from a man between 18 and 35 years old in good health. The sequencing sample was made of naive CD4+ T cells sorted from blood. This sample's subset: CD45RA+ positively selected. The CDR3 loop reads CASSLWEGTDTQYF. The CDR3 DNA follows: TGCGCCAGCAGCTTGTGGGAGGGGACAGATACGCAGTATTTT.